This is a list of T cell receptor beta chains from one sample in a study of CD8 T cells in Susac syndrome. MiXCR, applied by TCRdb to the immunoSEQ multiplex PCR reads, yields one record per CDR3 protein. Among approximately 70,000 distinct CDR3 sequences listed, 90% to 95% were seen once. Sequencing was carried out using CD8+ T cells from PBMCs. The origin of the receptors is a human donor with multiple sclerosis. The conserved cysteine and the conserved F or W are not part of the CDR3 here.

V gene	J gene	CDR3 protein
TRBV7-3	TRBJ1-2	ASSPGGAGSYT
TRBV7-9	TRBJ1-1	ASSLRRPRDGNTEAF
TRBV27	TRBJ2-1	ASSFFTGHNEQF
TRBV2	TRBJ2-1	ASRGTYNEQF
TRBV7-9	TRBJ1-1	ASSSIPGQRANTEAF
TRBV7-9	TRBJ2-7	ASSPGSLEQY
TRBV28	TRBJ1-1	ASSLLMTGDWTEAF
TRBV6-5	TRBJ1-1	ASSYEGRNTEAF
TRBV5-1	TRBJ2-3	ASSPYVGRIGTQY
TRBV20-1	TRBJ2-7	SARDLGEQY
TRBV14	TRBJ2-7	ASSRVGRDLYEQY
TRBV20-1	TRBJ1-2	SASSEVDDGYT
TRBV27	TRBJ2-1	ASTRASGSNEQF
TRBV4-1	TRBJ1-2	ASGPVGGYT
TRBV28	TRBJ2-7	AIPGTGSNEQY
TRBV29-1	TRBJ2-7	SVVVTGTSYEQY
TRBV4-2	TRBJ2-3	ASSQDRTGGTDTQY
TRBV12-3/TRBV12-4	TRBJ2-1	ASKSPDEQF
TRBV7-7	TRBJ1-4	ASSLALGEKLF
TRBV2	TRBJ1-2	ASTERQGWYGYT
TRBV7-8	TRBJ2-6	ASSWGLAGGPSGANVLT
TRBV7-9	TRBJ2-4	ASTEVGTVNIQY
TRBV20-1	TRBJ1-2	SAPIVLHNYGYT
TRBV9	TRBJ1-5	ASSPGGDSNQPQH
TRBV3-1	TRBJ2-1	ASSRLAGAYNEQS
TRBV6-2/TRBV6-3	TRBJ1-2	ASSPQGIYGYT
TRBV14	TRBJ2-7	ASSPSSGSSYEQY
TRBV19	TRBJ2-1	ASTDVADYNEQF
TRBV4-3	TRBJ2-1	ASSRTIAYNEQF
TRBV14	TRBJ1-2	ASSQRHRSLNYGYT
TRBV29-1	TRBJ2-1	SVVASAPYNEQF
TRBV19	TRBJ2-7	ASSSWDGGNYEQY
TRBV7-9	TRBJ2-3	ATQGTDTQY
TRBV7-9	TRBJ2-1	ASSPWTSLDEQF
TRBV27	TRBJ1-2	ASSFTQMPQGNYGYT
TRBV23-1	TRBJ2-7	ASSEPGQGAGEQY
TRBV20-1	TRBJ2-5	SSPGRIQETQY
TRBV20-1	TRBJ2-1	SARDPAGLYNEQF
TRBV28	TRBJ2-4	ASRERDRRFQY
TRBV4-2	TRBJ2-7	ASSQEEIASGTYEQY
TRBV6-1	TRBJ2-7	ASSDLPGQLNYYEQY
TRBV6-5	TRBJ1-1	ASSYSGQSPSF
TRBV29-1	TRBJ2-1	SLSGHDYNEQF
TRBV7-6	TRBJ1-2	ASSLAPSEGPGYGYT
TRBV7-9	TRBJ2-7	ASSHPETAYEQY
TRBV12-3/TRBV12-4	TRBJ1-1	ASSLRSDRDDLTNTEAF
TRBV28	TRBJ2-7	ASSLVAGSSYEQY
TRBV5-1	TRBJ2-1	ASSLWLAGVNEQF
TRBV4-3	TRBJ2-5	ASSQELAGARETQY
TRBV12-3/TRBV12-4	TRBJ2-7	ASSPRGTGRENEQY
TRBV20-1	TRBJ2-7	SARGTVSYEQY
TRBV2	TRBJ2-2	ASSEARGTPGELF
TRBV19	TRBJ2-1	ASSRVWREDYNEQF
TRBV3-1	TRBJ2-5	ASSQDGGETQY
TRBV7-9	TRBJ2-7	ASSPPGGSYEQY
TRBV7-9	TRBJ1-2	ASSGRDRALYGYT
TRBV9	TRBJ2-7	ASSVGDGYEQY
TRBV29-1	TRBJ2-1	SVDSVTSGSINEQF